These T cell receptor beta chains were read from a single sample in a study of post-analysis software for immune sequencing data. TCRdb reprocessed the PCR reads via MiXCR and lists one record per CDR3 protein. The repertoire includes approximately 730,000 distinct CDR3 sequences, approximately 44% of them detected once, and roughly 4.9% sits in the top ten. Input material: blood. The receptors derive from a girl between 5 and 17 years old with multiple sclerosis. The CDR3 runs from the conserved cysteine through the conserved F or W. The listing skips clone size in some rows; elsewhere it reads once, few, many or a size class.

CDR3aa: CASSFPPLGNEQFF
abundance: NA
v_gene: TRBV27

CDR3aa: CASSLGYGNEQFF
abundance: NA
v_gene: TRBV7-9

CDR3aa: CASRTAEVGEKLFF
abundance: NA
v_gene: TRBV28

CDR3aa: CASSQDVGQETQYF
abundance: NA
v_gene: TRBV4-3

CDR3aa: CSVGLLAGGGDEQFF
abundance: NA
v_gene: TRBV29-1

CDR3aa: CASSPGTGLDYGYTF
abundance: few
v_gene: TRBV27

CDR3aa: CASSVSPGTEAFF
abundance: NA
v_gene: TRBV9

CDR3aa: CASSSSSTADTQYF
abundance: once
v_gene: TRBV5-1

CDR3aa: CAWRQGNYNEQFF
abundance: NA
v_gene: TRBV30

CDR3aa: CSVVSRGGNTEAFF
abundance: NA
v_gene: TRBV29-1

CDR3aa: CASSLTVVGSSYEQYF
abundance: NA
v_gene: TRBV7-2

CDR3aa: CSAREGGGSEQFF
abundance: NA
v_gene: TRBV20-1

CDR3aa: CSAPSTQPSGRRNEQFF
abundance: NA
v_gene: TRBV20-1

CDR3aa: CSATLLAGGGDTQYF
abundance: few
v_gene: TRBV20-1

CDR3aa: CASSLVQAVNEQFF
abundance: few
v_gene: TRBV5-8

CDR3aa: CASSLSLAGVDGEQFF
abundance: NA
v_gene: TRBV12-3/TRBV12-4

CDR3aa: CASREMEGSNQPQHF
abundance: NA
v_gene: TRBV6-2/TRBV6-3

CDR3aa: CASSLGSGGSTDTQYF
abundance: few
v_gene: TRBV7-6

CDR3aa: CASSEYFPAKDDNEQFF
abundance: NA
v_gene: TRBV25-1

CDR3aa: CASSPGLAHYNEQYF
abundance: once
v_gene: TRBV4-3

CDR3aa: CASSENRGGNEKLFF
abundance: NA
v_gene: TRBV27

CDR3aa: CSAGQGATANYGYTF
abundance: few
v_gene: TRBV20-1

CDR3aa: CATSRRGLAESSYNEQFF
abundance: NA
v_gene: TRBV15

CDR3aa: CASNQQLAGSNEQYF
abundance: NA
v_gene: TRBV4-1

CDR3aa: CASSEGTGGSYEQFF
abundance: NA
v_gene: TRBV6-1

CDR3aa: CASGWGEGGSSPLHF
abundance: NA
v_gene: TRBV27

CDR3aa: CASSLARGSLETQYF
abundance: NA
v_gene: TRBV7-2